This TCR beta chain was captured in a study of OX40 agonist ivuxolimab in advanced cancers. Study-level information: Having had anti-PD-1, anti-PD-L1 or anti-CTLA-4 therapy before was allowed, and 40% to 45% had some. Three patients, one with hepatocellular carcinoma and two with cutaneous melanoma, responded partially.

The CDR3 sequence is 14 residues long. Germline V gene lookup returns CDR1 SGHDN and CDR2 FVKESK. V was shortened by 0 bases and J by 0 bases, with 5 bases between the two germline ends. TCRdb keeps only in-frame clones here, not all; method: immunoSEQ multiplex PCR. The sample yields about 26,000 clones, 65% to 80% seen once. The receptor's source is an adult with an advanced solid tumor such as melanoma, head and neck, liver or kidney cancer. The chain recombines TRBV14 with TRBJ1-1; D is unclear. The sequencing used CD4+ or CD8+ T cells sorted from blood, collected in a trial of the OX40 agonist ivuxolimab. The CDR3 DNA reads as TGTGCCAGCAGCCAAGAACGGATGAACACTGAAGCTTTCTTT. Protein product: CASSQERMNTEAFF.